A selection of T cell receptor beta chains follows, all from one sample in a study of blood T cells in healthy people across ages. TCRdb re-derived calls from the 5' RACE reads in MiXCR, one entry per CDR3 protein. Among roughly 1,100,000 distinct CDR3 sequences listed, under 30% were seen once. The sample also formed part of further work on T cells of mothers and their children.

The sequencing input was blood. All receptors come from a girl aged 2 to 10 in good health. CDR3s include the opening cysteine and the closing phenylalanine or tryptophan. The order of the fields is V gene, clone size, D gene, CDR3 length, J gene, CDR3 DNA, CDR3 protein. A D gene is named only where the DNA matches it firmly. Not all rows give a size; the values are once, few, many and, for expanded clones, a class.

TRBV7-2,few,NA,16,TRBJ1-1,TGTGCCAGCAGCTTAGGTCCCGGGGGCATGAGCACTGAAGCTTTCTTT,CASSLGPGGMSTEAFF
TRBV28,NA,TRBD2,13,TRBJ2-1,TGTGCCAGCAGACTAGCGGGAGCGGGAGAGCAGTTCTTC,CASRLAGAGEQFF
TRBV25-1,NA,NA,15,TRBJ2-5,TGTGCCAGCAGTGAGACCCGGACATCCCAAGAGACCCAGTACTTC,CASSETRTSQETQYF
TRBV9,NA,NA,13,TRBJ1-2,TGTGCCAGCAGCTTGTTAGGGTTAAATGGCTACACCTTC,CASSLLGLNGYTF
TRBV12-3/TRBV12-4,many,NA,12,TRBJ2-5,TGTGCCAGCACCTCGGAGGGGGAGACCCAGTACTTC,CASTSEGETQYF
TRBV29-1,few,NA,16,TRBJ2-1,TGCAGCGTTGAAGACACCAGGCGGACAGCATACAATGAGCAGTTCTTC,CSVEDTRRTAYNEQFF
TRBV5-1,NA,TRBD1,13,TRBJ2-1,TGCGCCAGCAGCTCCTGGGACAGCAATGAGCAGTTCTTC,CASSSWDSNEQFF
TRBV29-1,NA,NA,14,TRBJ2-1,TGCAGCGTGATGGAGCCCTCCCCCTACGATGAGCAGTTCTTC,CSVMEPSPYDEQFF
TRBV28,many,TRBD2,14,TRBJ2-7,TGTGCCAGCAGTTTAGGAGCGGGAGTCTACGAGCAGTACTTC,CASSLGAGVYEQYF
TRBV7-2,NA,TRBD2,15,TRBJ2-1,TGTGCCAGCAGCTTAGAACGGGGGGGCGCCGATGAGCAGTTCTTC,CASSLERGGADEQFF
TRBV6-2/TRBV6-3,NA,TRBD2,19,TRBJ2-7,TGTGCCAGCAGTTACACCCTGGGACTAGCGGGGGTCAGCTCCTACGAGCAGTACTTC,CASSYTLGLAGVSSYEQYF
TRBV7-9,NA,TRBD2,17,TRBJ2-2,TGTGCCAGCAGACGAAATAAACTAGCGCCGAACACCGGGGAGCTGTTTTTT,CASRRNKLAPNTGELFF
TRBV11-2,NA,NA,13,TRBJ2-1,TGTGCCAGCAGCTTAGCAGGAACCCCTCACCAGTTCTTC,CASSLAGTPHQFF
TRBV29-1,few,NA,12,TRBJ2-1,TGCAGCGTTCTATCCAGCTACAATGAGCAGTTCTTC,CSVLSSYNEQFF
TRBV12-3/TRBV12-4,NA,NA,10,TRBJ1-1,TGTGCCATCATAGGCACTGAAGCTTTCTTT,CAIIGTEAFF
TRBV15,few,NA,14,TRBJ2-5,TGTGCCACCAGTGCAGTAGAGAAGGAAGAGGCCCAGTACTTC,CATSAVEKEEAQYF
TRBV20-1,few,NA,12,TRBJ2-1,TGCAGTGCTATACAGACTGAGAATGAGCAGTTCTTC,CSAIQTENEQFF
TRBV20-1,NA,NA,11,TRBJ2-2,TGCAGTGCTAGGGGGGCCGGGGAGCTGTTTTTT,CSARGAGELFF
TRBV29-1,NA,TRBD1,15,TRBJ1-4,TGCAGCGTTGAAGATGCCCGACAGGGAAGTGGAAAACTGTTTTTT,CSVEDARQGSGKLFF
TRBV11-2,once,NA,15,TRBJ2-6,TGTGCCAGCAGCTTAGGTCTCTCTGGGGCCAACGTCCTGATTTTC,CASSLGLSGANVLIF
TRBV12-3/TRBV12-4,few,TRBD1,14,TRBJ2-1,TGTGCCAGCAATGGGGACAGGGGGGACAATGAGCAGTTCTTC,CASNGDRGDNEQFF
TRBV5-1,NA,NA,15,TRBJ2-2,TGCGCCAGCAGCTTGGGGCTCGATCGGGCCGGGGAGCTGTTTTTT,CASSLGLDRAGELFF
TRBV7-2,few,NA,12,TRBJ1-2,TGTGCCAGCAGTCACGGCCTCGAGGGCTACACCTTC,CASSHGLEGYTF
TRBV5-6,NA,NA,16,TRBJ2-7,TGTGCCAGCAGCTTAGGGTCGGGCCAGCCCTCCTACGAGCAGTACTTC,CASSLGSGQPSYEQYF
TRBV7-8,NA,NA,12,TRBJ2-3,TGTGCCAGCAGTCATATCACAGATACGCAGTATTTT,CASSHITDTQYF
TRBV29-1,few,NA,16,TRBJ2-1,TGCAGCGTTGGAGTCTTGGAGGGTCATAAGTACAATGAGCAGTTCTTC,CSVGVLEGHKYNEQFF
TRBV2,few,NA,15,TRBJ2-7,TGTGCCAGCAGTGAGGCCCGAGGACCCCCCTACGAGCAGTACTTC,CASSEARGPPYEQYF
TRBV9,NA,NA,14,TRBJ1-5,NA,CASSVGGGNQPQRF
TRBV9,few,NA,14,TRBJ1-1,TGTGCCAGCAGCGTCGGAACAGGACCCTTATCCGCTTTCTTT,CASSVGTGPLSAFF
TRBV7-9,NA,NA,13,TRBJ1-1,TGTGCCAGCAGCTTAGCCTGGAACACTGAAGCTTTCTTT,CASSLAWNTEAFF